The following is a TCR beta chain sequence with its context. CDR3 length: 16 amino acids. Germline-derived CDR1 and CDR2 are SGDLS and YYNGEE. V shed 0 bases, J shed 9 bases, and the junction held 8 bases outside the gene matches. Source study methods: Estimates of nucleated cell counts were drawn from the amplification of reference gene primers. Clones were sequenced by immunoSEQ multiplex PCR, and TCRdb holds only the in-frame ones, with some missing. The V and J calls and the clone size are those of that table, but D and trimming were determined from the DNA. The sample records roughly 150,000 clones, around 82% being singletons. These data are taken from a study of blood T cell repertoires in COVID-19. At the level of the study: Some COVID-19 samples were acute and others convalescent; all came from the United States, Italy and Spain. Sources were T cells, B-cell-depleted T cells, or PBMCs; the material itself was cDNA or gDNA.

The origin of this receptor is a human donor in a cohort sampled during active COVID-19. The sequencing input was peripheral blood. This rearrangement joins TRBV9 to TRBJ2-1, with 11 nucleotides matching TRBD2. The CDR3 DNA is TGTGCCAGCAGCGTAGTTAGCGGGGGGGGACCAATTGAGCAGTTCTTC. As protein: CASSVVSGGGPIEQFF. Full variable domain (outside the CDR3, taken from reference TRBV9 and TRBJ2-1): DSGVTQTPKHLITATGQRVTLRCSPRSGDLSVYWYQQSLDQGLQFLIQYYNGEERAKGNILERFSAQQFPDLHSELNLSSLELGDSALYFCASSVVSGGGPIEQFFGPGTRLTVL.